The 13 T cell receptor beta chains given below trace back to one sample, sequenced in a study of blood T cell repertoires in COVID-19. TCRdb's table, derived via immunoSEQ multiplex PCR, lists solely in-frame clones and lacks some. Among 100,000 or so clones, roughly nine tenths were seen once, and the ten largest hold less than 40%. The sample taken for sequencing was peripheral blood. The receptors derive from a woman of 80 years or more with acute or convalescent COVID-19.

In DNA form, the CDR3 reads TGTGCCAGCAGAGGGACAGCGCCATACCAAGAGACCCAGTACTTC. Encoded protein: CASRGTAPYQETQYF. The chain is built from TRBV28 and TRBJ2-5; 7 positions match TRBD1. Germline trimming cut 6 bases from V and 0 bases from J; bases unmatched to any gene: 7. The CDR3 spans 15 residues. Germline loops: CDR1 MDHEN, CDR2 SYDVKM.

The rearrangement links TRBV18 to TRBJ1-5; a possible D gene is TRBD1 (6 bases). The V end lost 3 bases, the J end lost 2 bases, and 14 bases lay between the germline ends. The CDR3 has 16 amino acids. The germline V gene has CDR1 KGHSH and CDR2 LQKENI. The CDR3 DNA reads TGTGCCAGCTCACCTTCCCCCGCAGGGGGCAATCAGCCCCAGCATTTT. This gives the protein CASSPSPAGGNQPQHF.

This clone came up once. The chain has TRBV5-1 and TRBJ1-1; the D gene is possibly TRBD1 (6 bases). V lost 0 bases to trimming and J lost 5 bases, with 14 bases between them. This CDR3 comprises 15 residues. Germline V gene sequence: CDR1 SGHRS, CDR2 YFSETQ. Here the CDR3 DNA reads TGCGCCAGCAGCTTGGAGGGGGATCCCTGGACTGAAGCTTTCTTT. Amino acids: CASSLEGDPWTEAFF.

The V and J genes are TRBV13 and TRBJ2-2; 7 nucleotides agree with TRBD1. From germline, CDR1 is PRHDT and CDR2 FYEKMQ (reference sequence). The CDR3 runs to 16 residues. V was clipped by 2 bases and J by 2 bases; unmatched bases: 5. DNA of the CDR3: TGTGCCAGCAGCTTAACCAGGGGGTTCAACACCGGGGAGCTGTTTTTT. Amino acid sequence: CASSLTRGFNTGELFF.

This chain uses TRBV21-1 with TRBJ1-6; no DNA check was done on the table's D call, TRBD1. TRBV21-1 is tagged as a pseudogene. CDR3 length: 20 residues. The CDR3 protein is CASSKSQGLVSHHYNSPLHF. The CDR3 DNA reads TGTGCCAGCAGCAAATCCCAGGGTTTAGTCTCCCATCACTATAATTCACCCCTCCACTTT.

The rearrangement links TRBV10-3 to TRBJ2-4; TRBD1 might be the D (6 bases). This CDR3 region has 15 residues. V lost 3 bases, J lost 3 bases, and 12 bases lay in between. From germline, CDR1 is ENHRY and CDR2 SYGVKD. This CDR3 reads CAISDGRGGKNIQYF. The DNA for the CDR3 is TGTGCCATCAGTGATGGCAGGGGTGGCAAAAACATTCAGTACTTC.

The rearrangement joins TRBV28 to TRBJ2-5, with D maybe TRBD1 (5 bases). V was trimmed by 3 bases and J by 5 bases, leaving 13 bases between them. The V gene's germline CDR1 is MDHEN and CDR2 SYDVKM. The CDR3 consists of 14 residues. CDR3 sequence reads: CASSFFAGLETQYF. The DNA for the CDR3 is TGTGCCAGCAGTTTTTTTGCAGGGTTGGAGACCCAGTACTTC.

The chain has TRBV7-2 and TRBJ2-3; tentative D call: TRBD2 (5 bases). Trimming pared 2 bases from V and 6 bases from J, leaving 18 bases between. Germline values: CDR1 SGHTA, CDR2 FQGNSA. This CDR3 has 16 residues. The DNA of the CDR3 is TGTGCCAGCAGCTTACCCGCAGAGGGTGGTTCGGATACGCAGTATTTT. Protein sequence: CASSLPAEGGSDTQYF.

V gene TRBV6-2 or TRBV6-3 combines with J gene TRBJ2-5; D is uncertain. The V end was cut by 6 bases, the J end by 4 bases, with 9 bases between. Germline values: CDR1 MNHEY, CDR2 SVGEGT. The CDR3 has 12 amino acids. CDR3 residues: CASSQRGETQYF. The CDR3 DNA reads as TGTGCCAGCAGCCAACGAGGAGAGACCCAGTACTTC.

The chain has TRBV19 and TRBJ1-6; 7 nucleotides match TRBD1. With 6 bases clipped from V and 7 bases from J, the junction kept 9 bases outside the gene matches. The CDR3 totals 15 residues. Germline V gene data show CDR1 as LNHDA and CDR2 as SQIVND (reference sequence). The CDR3 sequence is CASSRQGGLNSPLHF. CDR3 nucleotide sequence: TGTGCCAGTAGCCGACAGGGTGGTTTAAATTCACCCCTCCACTTT.

DNA for the CDR3: TGTGCCAGTACCCCGGACAGGGGAGGCAATCAGCCCCAGCATTTT. Amino acid sequence: CASTPDRGGNQPQHF. The chain combines TRBV19 with TRBJ1-5; 9 bases agree with TRBD1. Germline CDR1 and CDR2: LNHDA and SQIVND (reference sequence). J was trimmed by 2 bases and V by 7 bases; bases with no gene match: 6. This CDR3 is built from 15 residues. Full variable domain (remainder filled in from reference TRBV19 and TRBJ1-5): DGGITQSPKYLFRKEGQNVTLSCEQNLNHDAMYWYRQDPGQGLRLIYYSQIVNDFQKGDIAEGYSVSREKKESFPLTVTSAQKNPTAFYLCASTPDRGGNQPQHFGDGTRLSIL.

J is TRBJ1-1 and V is TRBV15; no definite D call. Germline V gene data show CDR1 as LNHNV and CDR2 as YYDKDF (reference sequence). This CDR3 contains 14 residues. Trimming removed 4 bases from V and 0 bases from J, with 9 bases in between. CDR3 nucleotides: TGTGCCACCAGCAAAGTACACCTGAACACTGAAGCTTTCTTT. Protein product: CATSKVHLNTEAFF. Supplemented by reference TRBV15 and TRBJ1-1, the full variable domain reads DAMVIQNPRYQVTQFGKPVTLSCSQTLNHNVMYWYQQKSSQAPKLLFHYYDKDFNNEADTPDNFQSRRPNTSFCFLDIRSPGLGDTAMYLCATSKVHLNTEAFFGQGTRLTVV.

The chain couples TRBV28 to TRBJ2-3; 7 bases are shared with TRBD2. The germline gives CDR1 MDHEN, CDR2 SYDVKM. V was pared by 4 bases and J by 4 bases, with 5 bases of the junction left unmatched. The CDR3 runs to 14 residues. The CDR3 DNA is TGTGCCAGCAGTTCTGGGGCGGGGGCAGATACGCAGTATTTT. Amino acids: CASSSGAGADTQYF.